Listed below are T cell receptor beta chains from one sample, sequenced in a study of T-cell memory formation after mild COVID-19. MiXCR, run by TCRdb on the 5' RACE reads, gives a single entry per CDR3 protein. The sample has about 560,000 distinct CDR3 sequences, less than 25% seen once. Material for sequencing was PBMCs or a T cell subset sorted from them (not recorded which). These receptors originate from an adult woman who had mild COVID-19 (a few samples of this study predate the infection). Cell type and time point are not known. Both conserved end residues are part of each CDR3. Fields, in order: V gene, clone size, CDR3 protein. Where a row states a size, it is once, few, many or the class of an expanded clone; other rows omit it.

>TRBV7-2|NA
CASSLYIGTWSPNTGELFF
>TRBV12-3/TRBV12-4|NA
CASRKEGNYGYTF
>TRBV5-1|NA
CASSLNLGVTGELFF
>TRBV11-3|NA
CASSWAGARETQYF
>TRBV4-2|NA
CASSQGHGSGETQYF
>TRBV27|NA
CASSLLGQGAGEQYF
>TRBV7-2|many
CASSVGGATTEQYF
>TRBV5-1|NA
CASSLAQYF
>TRBV4-2|few
CASSQGGFQETQYF
>TRBV13|NA
CASSLASEQYF
>TRBV7-8|few
CASSLVGHTYEQYF
>TRBV7-2|few
CASSLHPGLAGPGGDTQYF
>TRBV12-3/TRBV12-4|NA
CASSSTSGDDTQYF
>TRBV5-4|few
CASSLGVTGRTGELFF
>TRBV20-1|NA
CSARLAGLGPDTQYF
>TRBV27|NA
CASSYTGGTQYF
>TRBV7-2|few
CASSLVQGSNYGYTF
>TRBV20-1|NA
CSARGLAGGTDTQYF
>TRBV7-2|few
CASSLRDRAYNSPLHF
>TRBV7-2|NA
CASSLTGTTGELFF
>TRBV5-4|few
CASSLFTGGASNQPQHF
>TRBV21-1|NA
CASSTAPPVPASYTF
>TRBV6-5|few
CASSWDRFYEQYF
>TRBV5-5|few
CASSLKQGVREAQHF
>TRBV4-1|NA
CASSQAPGREQYF
>TRBV7-3|NA
CASSSTRLGADTQYF
>TRBV15|few
CATSRAQQAGNTIYF
>TRBV12-3/TRBV12-4|NA
CASSFSGKNEKLFF
>TRBV9|NA
CASSVEAVASGTSTDTQYF
>TRBV20-1|few
CSARDPGLAGMNTGELFF
>TRBV7-3|NA
CASSPPGGTQYF
>TRBV19|NA
CATGLAGELSYEQYF
>TRBV27|NA
CASSLGGGTGYGYTF
>TRBV7-9|few
CASSFTRETQYF
>TRBV20-1|once
CSARDPPNTEAFF
>TRBV11-2|NA
CASSYRPGTSGREWGEDTQYF
>TRBV7-3|NA
CASSSRDRVFF
>TRBV7-2|few
CASSSVMGSWGNQPQHF
>TRBV7-7|once
CASSLAGGQGFTLHF
>TRBV29-1|many
CSGGYGLLEQYF
>TRBV5-1|NA
CASSTDTYNEQFF
>TRBV5-1|few
CASSLEVGDYGYTF
>TRBV29-1|NA
CSVVLRITGANVLTF
>TRBV12-3/TRBV12-4|few
CASSPYRDSGNTIYF
>TRBV19|NA
CASSPRDTSYEQYF
>TRBV6-5|few
CASSYSEHNEQFF
>TRBV4-1|NA
CASSHERTGGTEAFF
>TRBV25-1|many
CASSAATGGAFF
>TRBV18|once
CASSGERNTEAFF
>TRBV6-2/TRBV6-3|NA
CASTVHMNTEAFF
>TRBV11-2|NA
CASSLGWTGKNTEAFF
>TRBV6-2/TRBV6-3|few
CASSPLLAGGPGEQFF
>TRBV25-1|NA
CASRKGQNTEAFF
>TRBV3-1|NA
CASSQGVSINEQFF
>TRBV5-1|NA
CASSFEQGHGYTF
>TRBV15|many
CATSRDPGQQETQYF
>TRBV5-1|few
CASSTGNYEQYF
>TRBV11-1|many
CASSLVGGPPQETQYF
>TRBV7-9|NA
CASSSTPRQETQYF
>TRBV4-1|many
CASRPTGGTEAFF